The text below deals with one TCR beta chain. Its matching antigen is unknown. This entry comes from a study of CD8+ T cells in alopecia areata. Treatment denoted: oral pan-JAK inhibitor, 5-10 mg twice daily. Sorting of CD4+ and CD8+ T cells was performed on PBMCs. Findings and limits, study-wide: During tofacitinib treatment, many expanded lesional clones remained in scalp and blood. Clonality exceeded that of normal scalp in lesional scalp, most notably in alopecia totalis/universalis. Scalp samples also contribute reads from the resident alphabeta T cells found in normal skin.

RNA was isolated and reverse transcribed to cDNA, the sequencing template. Produced via immunoSEQ multiplex PCR; TCRdb's table is partial and in-frame only. This repertoire shows about 250,000 clones, 60% found once; its top ten account for about 0.93%. The V and J ends lost 4 bases and 2 bases respectively, with 12 bases between them. The CDR3 is 13 amino acids. CDR1 is SQVTM and CDR2 is ANQGSEA in the germline V gene. The genes are TRBV29-1 and TRBJ2-7; D is perhaps TRBD1 (5 bases). This receptor was taken from a human donor with alopecia areata. The sequencing here drew on CD4+ T cells sorted from blood, taken at week 52, from a patient treated with tofacitinib. The CDR3 sequence: CSVVPQGPYEQYF. DNA for the CDR3: TGCAGCGTTGTCCCCCAGGGTCCCTACGAGCAGTACTTC.